These T cell receptor beta chains were read from a single sample in a study of shared clonotypes between healthy human individuals. Clones were sequenced by immunoSEQ multiplex PCR, and TCRdb holds only the in-frame ones, with some missing. This sample carries roughly 450,000 clones, 79% of them seen once, and the ten largest clones take 10% to 15%. Input material: PBMCs. These TCRs come from a woman aged 40 to 50 in good health. Some clones in this sample may be carry-over from other donors' samples. CDR3s leave out the opening cysteine and the closing phenylalanine or tryptophan.

V gene	J gene	CDR3 protein
TRBV9	TRBJ2-3	ASSVQAGTDTQY
TRBV7-6	TRBJ2-1	ASSPRLPNEQF
TRBV6-1	TRBJ2-4	ASRPGQASDIQY
TRBV11-2	TRBJ2-1	ASSVNRGRMSQF
TRBV6-1	TRBJ2-1	ASSVAGGTANEQF
TRBV6-6	TRBJ2-1	ASSPGENEQF
TRBV5-1	TRBJ1-1	ASSLGRVTNTEAF
TRBV19	TRBJ2-5	ASSIGASGSWKTQY
TRBV7-2	TRBJ2-7	ASSLGLAGAYEQY
TRBV27	TRBJ2-1	ASTTTSFYNEQF
TRBV4-1	.	ASSQVTGHEQY
TRBV5-1	TRBJ1-2	ASSSIGTNYGYT
TRBV4-2	TRBJ2-2	ASSQPNTGELF
TRBV30	TRBJ2-7	AWSYGRGRSSSYEQY
TRBV28	TRBJ1-2	ASSPNRGGKYGYT
TRBV7-2	TRBJ2-3	ASSLAQGVDTQY
TRBV27	TRBJ1-1	ASSLGRGTEAF
TRBV4-1	TRBJ2-3	ASSQEGVDTQY
TRBV7-3	TRBJ2-2	ASSLFGGANTGELF
TRBV6-6	TRBJ2-7	ATTGQSSYEQY
TRBV5-1	TRBJ2-7	ASSLAGVAYEQY
TRBV4-1	TRBJ1-2	ASSHGQSREVYGYT
TRBV6-6	TRBJ2-3	ASSYREPTDTQY
TRBV30	TRBJ1-3	AWSRGTGNTIY
TRBV6-1	TRBJ2-7	ASAHNYEQY
TRBV28	TRBJ2-1	ASSSKREPYNEQF
TRBV28	TRBJ1-2	ASSLSGALGYT
TRBV6-6	TRBJ1-3	ASSWASVGSGNTIY
TRBV28	TRBJ1-2	ASRTDYGYT
TRBV9	TRBJ2-1	ASSYRLATAGINEQF
TRBV7-2	TRBJ2-1	ASSFSPPGTGAMNEQF
TRBV5-6	TRBJ2-7	ASSLGPGRPYEQY
TRBV30	TRBJ1-3	AWSAGPGNTIY
TRBV30	TRBJ1-4	AWSVRAGGFEKLF
TRBV7-2	TRBJ1-2	ASSTGTGSYGYT